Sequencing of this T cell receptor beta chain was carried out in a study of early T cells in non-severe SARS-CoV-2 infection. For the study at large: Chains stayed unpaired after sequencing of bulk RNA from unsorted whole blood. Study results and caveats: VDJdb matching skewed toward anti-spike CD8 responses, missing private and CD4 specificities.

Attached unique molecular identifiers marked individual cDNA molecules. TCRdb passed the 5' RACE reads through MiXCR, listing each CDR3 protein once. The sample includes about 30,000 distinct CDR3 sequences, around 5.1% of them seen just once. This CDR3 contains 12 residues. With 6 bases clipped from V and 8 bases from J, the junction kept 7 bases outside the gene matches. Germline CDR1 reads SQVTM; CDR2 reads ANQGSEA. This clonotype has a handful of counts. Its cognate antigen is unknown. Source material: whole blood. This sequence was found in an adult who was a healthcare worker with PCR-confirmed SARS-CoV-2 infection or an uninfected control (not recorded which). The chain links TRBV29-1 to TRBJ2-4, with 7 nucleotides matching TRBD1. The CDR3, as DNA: TGCAGCGTCGGAACCACAGGGGACATTCAGTACTTC. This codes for CSVGTTGDIQYF.